These 21 T cell receptor beta chains share one sample of origin, sequenced in a study of T cell changes during pregnancy in multiple sclerosis. Assay used: immunoSEQ multiplex PCR; TCRdb lists only in-frame clones, some missing. The repertoire holds 53,000 or so clones, with 94% as singletons. The sequenced sample was CD4+ T cells from peripheral blood mononuclear cells, obtained in the second trimester of pregnancy. The receptors come from a female donor with multiple sclerosis, enrolled in a pregnancy study.

The chain links TRBV12-2 to TRBJ1-2; no check of the table's D call, TRBD1, against the DNA was made. TRBV12-2 is labeled a pseudogene. This CDR3 comprises 14 residues. The CDR3 sequence: CASRTPRVEYGYTF. CDR3 in DNA: TGTGCAAGTCGTACGCCCAGGGTAGAGTATGGCTACACCTTC.

This chain uses TRBV11-2 with TRBJ2-5; a possible D gene is TRBD2 (6 bases). The V end was cut by 3 bases, the J end by 2 bases, with 10 bases between. This CDR3 region has 14 residues. From germline, CDR1 is SGHAT and CDR2 FQNNGV. CDR3 region: CASSFAAGQETQYF. The CDR3 DNA follows: TGTGCCAGCAGCTTTGCAGCGGGTCAAGAGACCCAGTACTTC. Complete variable domain (other parts from reference TRBV11-2 and TRBJ2-5): EAGVAQSPRYKIIEKRQSVAFWCNPISGHATLYWYQQILGQGPKLLIQFQNNGVVDDSQLPKDRFSAERLKGVDSTLKIQPAKLEDSAVYLCASSFAAGQETQYFGPGTRLLVL.

The chain couples TRBV19 to TRBJ1-1; a weak D match, TRBD1 (5 bases). Germline V gene sequence: CDR1 LNHDA, CDR2 SQIVND (reference sequence). The length of the CDR3 is 13 residues. Between the trimmed V and J ends, which lost 8 bases and 1 base, there was a span of 11 bases. In DNA form, the CDR3 reads TGTGCCAGTGCGGGGGGGAAGAACACTGAAGCTTTCTTT. It is translated as CASAGGKNTEAFF.

This sequence joins TRBV10-1 and TRBJ2-7; 10 bases are shared with TRBD1. This CDR3 spans 16 amino acids. After removal of 0 bases from V and 6 bases from J, the junction contained 8 bases not matched to a gene. Germline V lookup: CDR1 WNHNN, CDR2 SYGVQD (reference sequence). This CDR3 reads CASSESRDRGGGEQYF. CDR3 DNA: TGCGCCAGCAGTGAGTCCCGGGACAGGGGTGGCGGCGAGCAGTACTTC.

The chain links TRBV25-1 to TRBJ1-6; 11 bases align to TRBD1. This CDR3 is 17 amino acids long. V lost 5 bases, J lost 3 bases, and 6 bases stayed unmatched. Germline V gives CDR1 MGHDK, CDR2 SYGVNS. CDR3 in DNA: TGTGCCAGCAGTTCCCCCGGGACAGGGGGCTATAATTCACCCCTCCACTTT. Its protein product is CASSSPGTGGYNSPLHF.

The chain uses TRBV6-6 and TRBJ1-6; 7 positions match TRBD1. V gave up 4 bases and J gave up 7 bases; unmatched junction bases: 7. This CDR3 has 15 amino acids. Germline V gene lookup returns CDR1 MNHNY and CDR2 SVGAGI (reference sequence). The CDR3 loop reads CASSSPTGINSPLHF. CDR3 sequence (DNA): TGTGCCAGCAGTTCCCCGACAGGGATCAATTCACCCCTCCACTTT.

The chain combines TRBV7-2 with TRBJ2-2; D perhaps matches TRBD1 (5 bases). CDR1 is SGHTA, CDR2 FQGNSA, per germline. The V end was cut by 5 bases, the J end by 6 bases, with 16 bases between. CDR3 length: 15 amino acids. CDR3 protein: CASSRQLGSPGELFF. The CDR3 DNA sequence: TGTGCCAGCAGCCGACAGTTAGGCAGTCCCGGGGAGCTGTTTTTT.

J is TRBJ2-7 and V is TRBV7-9; 7 bases are a match to TRBD1. CDR1 and CDR2 (germline): SEHNR, FQNEAQ (reference sequence). V gave up 2 bases and J gave up 2 bases; unmatched junction bases: 6. This CDR3 contains 15 residues. The CDR3 DNA reads as TGTGCCAGCAGCTTAACGACAGGGCAGGCCTACGAGCAGTACTTC. It is translated as CASSLTTGQAYEQYF.

The chain couples TRBV7-2 to TRBJ2-7, with 11 bases fitting TRBD1. This CDR3 region has 16 residues. V lost 2 bases, J lost 4 bases, and 7 bases stayed unmatched. Germline V CDR1 and CDR2: SGHTA, FQGNSA. The CDR3 sequence: CASSLIQGQGGYEQYF. The CDR3 DNA reads as TGTGCCAGCAGCTTAATCCAGGGACAGGGGGGATACGAGCAGTACTTC.

Here the CDR3 reads CASRATGPKRGNEQFF. The CDR3 nucleotides are TGTGCCAGCAGGGCAACAGGCCCAAAGCGCGGCAATGAGCAGTTCTTC. The chain employs TRBV28 and TRBJ2-1; weak D call: TRBD1 (5 bases). Per germline, CDR1 MDHEN and CDR2 SYDVKM. The V gene lost 6 bases and the J gene lost 6 bases, with 21 bases spanning the gap. This CDR3 is 16 amino acids long. The full variable domain, in which reference TRBV28 and TRBJ2-1 provide the parts outside the CDR3, is DVKVTQSSRYLVKRTGEKVFLECVQDMDHENMFWYRQDPGLGLRLIYFSYDVKMKEKGDIPEGYSVSREKKERFSLILESASTNQTSMYLCASRATGPKRGNEQFFGPGTRLTVL.

V is TRBV29-1 and J is TRBJ2-5; tentative D call: TRBD2 (5 bases). CDR1 and CDR2 (germline): SQVTM, ANQGSEA. There are 12 residues in the CDR3. The ends were cut back, 7 bases at V and 4 bases at J, with 13 bases in the middle. The DNA for the CDR3 is TGCAGCGCCCGGGATAAGGGAGAGACCCAGTACTTC. This encodes CSARDKGETQYF.

In its sample, this clone was seen once. The chain couples TRBV19 to TRBJ1-5, with a tentative D call TRBD1 (6 bases). The CDR3 is 15 residues long. The V gene's germline CDR1 is LNHDA and CDR2 SQIVND (reference sequence). Trimming took 5 bases from V and 4 from J, leaving 15 bases between them. CDR3: CASSFRDNQNQPQHF. In nucleotides, the CDR3 is TGTGCCAGTAGTTTCCGGGACAATCAAAATCAGCCCCAGCATTTT.

V is TRBV10-2 and J is TRBJ2-3; 8 bases are a match to TRBD2. J lost 2 bases, V lost 8 bases, and 6 bases had no gene match. Germline loops: CDR1 WSHSY, CDR2 SAAADI. The CDR3 runs 14 residues. CDR3 DNA sequence: TGCGCCAGCCGTATAGCGGGGACCACAGATACGCAGTATTTT. Its protein is CASRIAGTTDTQYF.

This clone has a single count. The chain uses TRBV18 and TRBJ1-6, with TRBD1 matching over 8 bases. The CDR3 extends over 13 amino acids. After removal of 5 bases from V and 10 bases from J, the junction contained 4 bases not matched to a gene. Germline V lookup: CDR1 KGHSH, CDR2 LQKENI. The CDR3 DNA reads as TGTGCCAGCTCAGACAGGGGAGACTCACCCCTCCACTTT. Translation: CASSDRGDSPLHF.

This chain connects TRBV7-2 to TRBJ2-5; TRBD1 aligns across 9 bases. J lost 5 bases, V lost 9 bases, and 13 bases had no gene match. Germline V gene data show CDR1 as SGHTA and CDR2 as FQGNSA. This CDR3 is built from 15 residues. The CDR3 nucleotides read TGTGCCAGTACCAAACAGGGGGCCCAGCGGGAGACCCAGTACTTC. It specifies CASTKQGAQRETQYF.

CDR3 amino acids: CASTKDREHYGYTF. CDR3 bases: TGTGCCAGCACCAAAGACAGGGAGCACTATGGCTACACCTTC. The V and J genes are TRBV6-5 and TRBJ1-2; 7 nucleotides align to TRBD1. The CDR3 extends over 14 amino acids. With 7 bases clipped from V and 3 bases from J, the junction kept 8 bases outside the gene matches. Germline CDR1 reads MNHEY; CDR2 reads SVGAGI.

The CDR3 region has the DNA TGTGCCAGTAGTATAGTGCGGGGCCCGACTGAAGCTTTCTTT. Translated: CASSIVRGPTEAFF. The chain carries TRBV19 and TRBJ1-1, with D maybe TRBD1 (5 bases). Between the trimmed V and J ends, which lost 1 base and 5 bases, there was a span of 11 bases. The CDR3 sequence is 14 residues long. The V gene's germline CDR1 is LNHDA and CDR2 SQIVND (reference sequence).

The CDR3 nucleotides are TGTGCCAGCAGCAATTCCTGGGACACCACCTACGAGCAGTACTTC. Translated: CASSNSWDTTYEQYF. This sequence joins TRBV21-1 and TRBJ2-7; the table assigns TRBD1, which was not confirmed against the DNA. TRBV21-1 is a known pseudogene. The CDR3 extends over 15 amino acids.

The chain joins TRBV9 to TRBJ1-1; D is uncertain. V lost 0 bases and J lost 0, with 6 bases in between. The CDR3 is made up of 14 amino acids. CDR1 SGDLS and CDR2 YYNGEE come from the germline V gene. CDR3 sequence (DNA): TGTGCCAGCAGCGTAGGCGGGATGAACACTGAAGCTTTCTTT. It codes for CASSVGGMNTEAFF.

The chain has TRBV11-3 and TRBJ1-4; 7 nucleotides line up with TRBD1. CDR3 size: 14 residues. Germline trimming cut 5 bases from V and 8 bases from J; bases unmatched to any gene: 8. Germline assignment: CDR1 SGHNT and CDR2 YENEEA. CDR3 in DNA: TGTGCCAGCAGCCAGACAGGGTATTTAGAAAAACTGTTTTTT. Its translation: CASSQTGYLEKLFF.

This chain connects TRBV2 to TRBJ1-2; D is unresolved. Germline V CDR1 and CDR2: SNHLY, FYNNEI. The CDR3 runs to 13 residues. V lost 8 bases to trimming and J lost 7 bases, with 17 bases between them. The CDR3, as DNA: TGTGCCAGCCTGATAAATCCCGGTAGTGGCTACACCTTC. Encoded protein: CASLINPGSGYTF. Together with reference TRBV2 and TRBJ1-2, the CDR3 gives the full variable domain: EPEVTQTPSHQVTQMGQEVILRCVPISNHLYFYWYRQILGQKVEFLVSFYNNEISEKSEIFDDQFSVERPDGSNFTLKIRSTKLEDSAMYFCASLINPGSGYTFGSGTRLTVV.